This TCR beta chain is from a study of shared clonotypes between healthy human individuals. In replicate PCRs of sorted subsets, roughly 200 ng DNA, approximately 30,000 T cell genomes, was used. TCRdb's table, derived via immunoSEQ multiplex PCR, lists solely in-frame clones and lacks some. The table has some 1.5 million clones, around 98% seen once; the top ten hold about 0.42%. The CDR3 loop spans 12 amino acids. Germline CDR1 reads SQVTM; CDR2 reads ANQGSEA. With 7 bases removed from V and 4 bases from J, the gap between germline ends came to 14 bases. The sample was naive CD4+ T cells sorted from blood. Subset reported: CD45RA+ positively selected. This TCR was sampled from a man between 25 and 39 years old in good health. The chain employs TRBV29-1 and TRBJ2-7; D ambiguous. The chain's CDR3 is CSAGIIGYEQYF. DNA of the CDR3: TGCAGCGCCGGCATTATAGGGTACGAGCAGTACTTC.